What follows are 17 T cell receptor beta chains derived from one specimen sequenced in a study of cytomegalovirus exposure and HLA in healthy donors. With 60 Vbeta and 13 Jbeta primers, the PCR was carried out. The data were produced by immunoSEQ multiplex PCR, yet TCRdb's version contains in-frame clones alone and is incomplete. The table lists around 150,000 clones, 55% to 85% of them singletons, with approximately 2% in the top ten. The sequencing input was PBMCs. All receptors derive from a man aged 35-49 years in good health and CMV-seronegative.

The DNA for the CDR3 is TGTGCCAGCAGCTTAGGGTCTATCCGCACAGATACGCAGTATTTT. It is translated as CASSLGSIRTDTQYF. V is TRBV7-9 and J is TRBJ2-3; D is uncertain. Germline CDR1 and CDR2: SEHNR and FQNEAQ (reference sequence). This CDR3 is 15 amino acids long. V lost 1 base and J 1 base, leaving 9 bases between the germline ends.

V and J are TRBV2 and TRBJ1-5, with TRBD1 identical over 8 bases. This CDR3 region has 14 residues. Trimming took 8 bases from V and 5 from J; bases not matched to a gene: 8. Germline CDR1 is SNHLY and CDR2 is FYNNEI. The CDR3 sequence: CASARQGADQPQHF. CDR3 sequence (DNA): TGTGCCAGCGCCCGGCAGGGGGCGGATCAGCCCCAGCATTTT. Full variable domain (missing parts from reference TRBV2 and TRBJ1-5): EPEVTQTPSHQVTQMGQEVILRCVPISNHLYFYWYRQILGQKVEFLVSFYNNEISEKSEIFDDQFSVERPDGSNFTLKIRSTKLEDSAMYFCASARQGADQPQHFGDGTRLSIL.

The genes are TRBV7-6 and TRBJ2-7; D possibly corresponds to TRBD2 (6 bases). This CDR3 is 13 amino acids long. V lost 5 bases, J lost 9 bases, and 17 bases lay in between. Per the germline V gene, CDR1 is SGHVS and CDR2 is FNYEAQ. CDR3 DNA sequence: TGTGCCAGCAGCCGACTCTGGGGGGACGGGCAGTACTTC. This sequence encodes CASSRLWGDGQYF.

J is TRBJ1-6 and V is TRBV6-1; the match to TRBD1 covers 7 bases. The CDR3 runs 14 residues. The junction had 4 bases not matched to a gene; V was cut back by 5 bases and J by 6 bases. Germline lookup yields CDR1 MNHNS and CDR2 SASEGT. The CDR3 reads CASSIDRVNSPLHF. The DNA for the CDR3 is TGTGCCAGCAGTATCGACAGGGTTAATTCACCCCTCCACTTT.

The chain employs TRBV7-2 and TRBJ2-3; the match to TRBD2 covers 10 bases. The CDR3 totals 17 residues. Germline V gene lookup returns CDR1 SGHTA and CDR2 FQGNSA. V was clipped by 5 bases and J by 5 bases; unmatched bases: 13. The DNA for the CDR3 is TGTGCCAGCAGCCGTCCCCTAGCGGGGGTTCGAAGAGATACGCAGTATTTT. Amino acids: CASSRPLAGVRRDTQYF.

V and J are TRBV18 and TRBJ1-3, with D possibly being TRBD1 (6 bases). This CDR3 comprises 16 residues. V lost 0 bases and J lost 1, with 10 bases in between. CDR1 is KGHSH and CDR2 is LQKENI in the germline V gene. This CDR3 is CASSPPFQGSGNTIYF. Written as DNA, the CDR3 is TGTGCCAGCTCACCACCGTTTCAGGGGTCTGGAAACACCATATATTTT.

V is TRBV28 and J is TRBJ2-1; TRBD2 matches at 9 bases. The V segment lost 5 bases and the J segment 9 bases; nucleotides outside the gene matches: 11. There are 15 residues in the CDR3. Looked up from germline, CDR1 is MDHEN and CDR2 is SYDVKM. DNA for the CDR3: TGTGCCAGCAGTCTCCGAGCGGGAGGAGCTAGTGAGCAGTTCTTC. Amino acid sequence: CASSLRAGGASEQFF.

The CDR3: CSVHGDLQGGYTF. The CDR3 nucleotides read TGCAGCGTTCACGGGGACCTCCAGGGGGGCTACACCTTC. The chain uses TRBV29-1 and TRBJ1-2; weak D call: TRBD1 (6 bases). This CDR3 is 13 amino acids long. V lost 5 bases to trimming and J lost 8 bases, with 18 bases between them. Germline assignment: CDR1 SQVTM and CDR2 ANQGSEA.

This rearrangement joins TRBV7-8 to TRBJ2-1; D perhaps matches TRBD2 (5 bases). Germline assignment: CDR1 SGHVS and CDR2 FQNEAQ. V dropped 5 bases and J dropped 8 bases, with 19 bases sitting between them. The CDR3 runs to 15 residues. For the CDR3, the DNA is TGTGCCAGCAGCGCCCCACTAGGCGGAGAGGATGAGCAGTTCTTC. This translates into CASSAPLGGEDEQFF.

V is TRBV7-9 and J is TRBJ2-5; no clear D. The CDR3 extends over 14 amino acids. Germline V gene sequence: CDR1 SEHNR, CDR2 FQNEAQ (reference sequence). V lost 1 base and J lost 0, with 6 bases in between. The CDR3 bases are TGTGCCAGCAGCTTAGGAGGAAACCAAGAGACCCAGTACTTC. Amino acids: CASSLGGNQETQYF.

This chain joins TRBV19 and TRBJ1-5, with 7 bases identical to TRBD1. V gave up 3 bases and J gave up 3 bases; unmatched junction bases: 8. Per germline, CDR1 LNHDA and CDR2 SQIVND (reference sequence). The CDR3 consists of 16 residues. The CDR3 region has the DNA TGTGCCAGTAGTATGGTGGAAGGGACAGCCAATCAGCCCCAGCATTTT. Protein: CASSMVEGTANQPQHF.

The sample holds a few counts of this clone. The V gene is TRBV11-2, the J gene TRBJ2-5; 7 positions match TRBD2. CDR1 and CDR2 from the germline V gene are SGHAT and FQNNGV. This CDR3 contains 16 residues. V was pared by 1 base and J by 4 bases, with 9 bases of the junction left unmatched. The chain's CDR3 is CASSLVGGSGGETQYF. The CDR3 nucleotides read TGTGCCAGCAGCTTAGTGGGGGGGTCGGGAGGAGAGACCCAGTACTTC.

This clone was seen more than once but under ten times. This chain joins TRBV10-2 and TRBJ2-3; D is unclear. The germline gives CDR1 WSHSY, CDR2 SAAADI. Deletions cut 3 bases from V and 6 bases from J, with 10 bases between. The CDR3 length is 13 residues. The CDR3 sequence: CASSEERWDTQYF. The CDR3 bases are TGCGCCAGCAGTGAAGAGAGGTGGGATACGCAGTATTTT.

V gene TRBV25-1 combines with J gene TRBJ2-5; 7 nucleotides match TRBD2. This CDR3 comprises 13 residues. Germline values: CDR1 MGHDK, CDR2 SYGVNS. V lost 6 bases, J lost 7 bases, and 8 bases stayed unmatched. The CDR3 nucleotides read TGTGCCAGCAGCCCGGGGGGATCTAGGACCCAGTACTTC. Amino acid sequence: CASSPGGSRTQYF.

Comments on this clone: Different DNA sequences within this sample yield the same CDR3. The CDR3 region has the DNA TGTGCCAGCAGCCAAGTAACAGGGAACGATGAAAAACTGTTTTTT. This codes for CASSQVTGNDEKLFF. This chain uses TRBV4-2 with TRBJ1-4; D may be TRBD1 (6 bases). The CDR3 spans 15 residues. V was cut by 1 base and J by 6 bases, with 12 bases left in between. Germline CDR1 reads LGHNA; CDR2 reads YNFKEQ.

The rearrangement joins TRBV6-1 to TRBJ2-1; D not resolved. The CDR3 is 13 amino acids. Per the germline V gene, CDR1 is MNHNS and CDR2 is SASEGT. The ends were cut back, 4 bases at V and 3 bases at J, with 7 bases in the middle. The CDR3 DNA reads TGTGCCAGCAGTGCGTTTTACTACAATGAGCAGTTCTTC. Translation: CASSAFYYNEQFF.

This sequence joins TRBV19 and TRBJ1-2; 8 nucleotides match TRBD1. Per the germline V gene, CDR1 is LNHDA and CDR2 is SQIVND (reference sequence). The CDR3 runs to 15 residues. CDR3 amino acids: CASGTGPIPSYGYTF. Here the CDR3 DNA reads TGTGCTTCCGGGACAGGTCCCATCCCAAGCTATGGCTACACCTTC.